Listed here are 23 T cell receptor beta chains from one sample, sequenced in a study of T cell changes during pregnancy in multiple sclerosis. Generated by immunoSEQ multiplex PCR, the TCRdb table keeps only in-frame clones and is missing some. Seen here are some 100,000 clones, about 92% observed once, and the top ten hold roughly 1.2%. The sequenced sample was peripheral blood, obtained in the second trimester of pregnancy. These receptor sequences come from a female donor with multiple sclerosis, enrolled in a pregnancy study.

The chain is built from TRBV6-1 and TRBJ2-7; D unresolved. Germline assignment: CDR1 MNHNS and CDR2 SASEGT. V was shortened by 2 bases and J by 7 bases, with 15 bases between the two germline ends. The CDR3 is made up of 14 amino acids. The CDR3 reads CASSERYEKREQYF. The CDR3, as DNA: TGTGCCAGCAGTGAAAGATACGAAAAGAGAGAGCAGTACTTC.

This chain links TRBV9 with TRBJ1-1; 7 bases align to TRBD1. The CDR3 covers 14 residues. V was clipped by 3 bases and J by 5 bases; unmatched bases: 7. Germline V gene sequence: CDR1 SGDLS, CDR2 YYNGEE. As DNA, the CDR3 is TGTGCCAGCAGCGGTAGACAGGGAGGAACTGAAGCTTTCTTT. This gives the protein CASSGRQGGTEAFF.

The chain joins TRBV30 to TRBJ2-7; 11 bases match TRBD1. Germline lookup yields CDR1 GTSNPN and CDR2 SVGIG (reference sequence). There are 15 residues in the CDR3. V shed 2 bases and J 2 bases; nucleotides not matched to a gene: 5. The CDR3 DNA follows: TGTGCCTGGAGTTATGGGACAGGGGGTACCTACGAGCAGTACTTC. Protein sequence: CAWSYGTGGTYEQYF.

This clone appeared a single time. CDR3 sequence (DNA): TGTGCCAGTAGTTCCGGGACTTCCTCATCGGACACCGGGGAGCTGTTTTTT. Translating it yields CASSSGTSSSDTGELFF. The V call is TRBV19, the J call TRBJ2-2; perhaps TRBD2 as D (6 bases). From germline, CDR1 is LNHDA and CDR2 SQIVND (reference sequence). This CDR3 spans 17 amino acids. V dropped 5 bases and J dropped 3 bases, with 19 bases sitting between them. Drawing the rest from reference TRBV19 and TRBJ2-2, the complete variable domain is DGGITQSPKYLFRKEGQNVTLSCEQNLNHDAMYWYRQDPGQGLRLIYYSQIVNDFQKGDIAEGYSVSREKKESFPLTVTSAQKNPTAFYLCASSSGTSSSDTGELFFGEGSRLTVL.

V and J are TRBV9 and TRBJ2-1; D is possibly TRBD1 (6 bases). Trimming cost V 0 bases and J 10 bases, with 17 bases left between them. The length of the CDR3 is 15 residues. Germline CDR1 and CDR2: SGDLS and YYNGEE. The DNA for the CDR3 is TGTGCCAGCAGCGTAGGGTCAGGGGCCCGCCCCGAGCAGTTCTTC. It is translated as CASSVGSGARPEQFF.

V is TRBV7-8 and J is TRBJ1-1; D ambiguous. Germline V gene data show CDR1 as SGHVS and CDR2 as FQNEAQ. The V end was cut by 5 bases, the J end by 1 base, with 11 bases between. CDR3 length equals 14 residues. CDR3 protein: CASSTPGGNTEAFF. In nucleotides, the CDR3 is TGTGCCAGCAGCACCCCAGGAGGGAACACTGAAGCTTTCTTT.

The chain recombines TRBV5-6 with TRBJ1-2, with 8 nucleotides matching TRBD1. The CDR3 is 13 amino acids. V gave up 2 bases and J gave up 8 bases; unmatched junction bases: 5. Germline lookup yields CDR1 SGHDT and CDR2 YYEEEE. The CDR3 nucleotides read TGTGCCAGCAGCTTTACAGGGGGAGAAGGCTACACCTTC. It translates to CASSFTGGEGYTF.

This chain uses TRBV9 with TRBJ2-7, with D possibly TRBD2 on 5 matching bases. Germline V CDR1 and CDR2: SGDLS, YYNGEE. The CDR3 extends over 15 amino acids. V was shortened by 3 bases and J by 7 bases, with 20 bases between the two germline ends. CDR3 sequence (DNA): TGTGCCAGCAGCGCCACCGCAGGCGGCCCGGGGGAGCAGTACTTC. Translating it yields CASSATAGGPGEQYF.

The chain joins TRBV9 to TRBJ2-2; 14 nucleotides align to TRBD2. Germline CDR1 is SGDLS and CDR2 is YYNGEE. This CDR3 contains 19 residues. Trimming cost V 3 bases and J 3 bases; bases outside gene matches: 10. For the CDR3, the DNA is TGTGCCAGCAGCGCCCACTCCTGGACTAGCGGGAGGTACACCGGGGAGCTGTTTTTT. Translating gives CASSAHSWTSGRYTGELFF.

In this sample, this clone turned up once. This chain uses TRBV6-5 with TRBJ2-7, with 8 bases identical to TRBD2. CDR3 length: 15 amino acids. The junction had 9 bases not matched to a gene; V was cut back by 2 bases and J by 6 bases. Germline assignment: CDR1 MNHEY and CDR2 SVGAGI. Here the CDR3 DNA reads TGTGCCAGCAGTTACAGGGGCCCGGGAGGGTCCGAGCAGTACTTC. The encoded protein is CASSYRGPGGSEQYF.

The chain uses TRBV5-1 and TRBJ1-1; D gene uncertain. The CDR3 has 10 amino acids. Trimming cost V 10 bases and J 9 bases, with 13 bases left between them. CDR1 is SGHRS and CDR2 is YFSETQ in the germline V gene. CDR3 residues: CAPGEQQAFF. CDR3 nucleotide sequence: TGCGCCCCTGGGGAGCAGCAAGCTTTCTTT.

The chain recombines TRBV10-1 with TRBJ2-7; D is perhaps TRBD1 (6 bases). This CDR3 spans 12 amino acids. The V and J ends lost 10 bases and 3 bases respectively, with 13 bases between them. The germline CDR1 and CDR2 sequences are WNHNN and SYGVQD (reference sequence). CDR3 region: CATPGTLYEQYF. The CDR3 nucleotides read TGCGCCACTCCCGGGACACTCTACGAGCAGTACTTC.

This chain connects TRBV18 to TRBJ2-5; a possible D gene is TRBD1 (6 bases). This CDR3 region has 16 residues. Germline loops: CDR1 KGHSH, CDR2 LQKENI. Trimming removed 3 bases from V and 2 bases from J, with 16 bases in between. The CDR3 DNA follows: TGTGCCAGCTCACCGATTGGCAGGGGCGAACAAGAGACCCAGTACTTC. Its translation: CASSPIGRGEQETQYF.

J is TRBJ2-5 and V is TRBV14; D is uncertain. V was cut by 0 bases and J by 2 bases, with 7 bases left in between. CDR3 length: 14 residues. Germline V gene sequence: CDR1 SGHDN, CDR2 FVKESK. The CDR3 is CASSQESGQETQYF. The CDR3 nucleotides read TGTGCCAGCAGCCAAGAGTCCGGGCAAGAGACCCAGTACTTC.

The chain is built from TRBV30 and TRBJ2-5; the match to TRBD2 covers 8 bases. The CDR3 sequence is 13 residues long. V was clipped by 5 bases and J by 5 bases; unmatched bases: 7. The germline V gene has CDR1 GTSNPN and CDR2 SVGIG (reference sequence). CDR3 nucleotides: TGTGCCTGGGATGGGACTAGGGGGGAGACCCAGTACTTC. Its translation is CAWDGTRGETQYF.

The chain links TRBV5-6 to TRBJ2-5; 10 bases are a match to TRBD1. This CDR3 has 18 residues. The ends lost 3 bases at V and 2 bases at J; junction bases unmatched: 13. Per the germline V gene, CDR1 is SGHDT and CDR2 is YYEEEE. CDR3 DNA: TGTGCCAGCAGCTCGTACCGGTGGGGACAGGGGTTGCAAGAGACCCAGTACTTC. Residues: CASSSYRWGQGLQETQYF.

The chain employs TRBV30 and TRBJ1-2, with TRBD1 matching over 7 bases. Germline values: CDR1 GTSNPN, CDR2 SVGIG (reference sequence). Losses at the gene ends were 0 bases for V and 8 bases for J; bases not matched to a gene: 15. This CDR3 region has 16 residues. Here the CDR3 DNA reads TGTGCCTGGAGTGTAACAGGGGCCGGAGGAGGATACGGCTACACCTTC. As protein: CAWSVTGAGGGYGYTF.

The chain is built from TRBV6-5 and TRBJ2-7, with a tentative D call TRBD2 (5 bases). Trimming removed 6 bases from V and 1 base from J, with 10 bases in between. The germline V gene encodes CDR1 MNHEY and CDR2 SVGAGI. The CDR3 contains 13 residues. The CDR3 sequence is CASRSSSSYEQYF. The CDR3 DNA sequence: TGTGCCAGCAGGTCTAGCTCATCCTACGAGCAGTACTTC.

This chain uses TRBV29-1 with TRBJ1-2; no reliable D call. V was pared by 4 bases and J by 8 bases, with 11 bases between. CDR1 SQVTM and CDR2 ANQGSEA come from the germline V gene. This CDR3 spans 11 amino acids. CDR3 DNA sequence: TGCAGCGTTGTGGTTTCAGGAGGCTACACCTTC. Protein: CSVVVSGGYTF.

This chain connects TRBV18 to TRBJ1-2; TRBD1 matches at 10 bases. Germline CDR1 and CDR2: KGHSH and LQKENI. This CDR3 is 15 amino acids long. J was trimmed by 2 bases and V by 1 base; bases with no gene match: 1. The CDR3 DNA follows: TGTGCCAGCTCACCACGGACAGGGGGAAACTATGGCTACACCTTC. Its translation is CASSPRTGGNYGYTF.

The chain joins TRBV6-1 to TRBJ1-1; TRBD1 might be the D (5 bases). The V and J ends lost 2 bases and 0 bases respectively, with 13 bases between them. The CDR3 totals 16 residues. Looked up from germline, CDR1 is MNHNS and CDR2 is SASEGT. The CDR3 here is CASSEYIGGVNTEAFF. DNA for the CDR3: TGTGCCAGCAGTGAATATATTGGGGGGGTGAACACTGAAGCTTTCTTT.

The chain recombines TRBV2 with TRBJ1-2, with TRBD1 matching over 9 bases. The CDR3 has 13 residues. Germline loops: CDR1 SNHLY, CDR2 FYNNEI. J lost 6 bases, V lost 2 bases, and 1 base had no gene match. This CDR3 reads CASSEWTGDGYTF. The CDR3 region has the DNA TGTGCCAGCAGTGAATGGACAGGGGATGGCTACACCTTC. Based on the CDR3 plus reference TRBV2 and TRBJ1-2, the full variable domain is EPEVTQTPSHQVTQMGQEVILRCVPISNHLYFYWYRQILGQKVEFLVSFYNNEISEKSEIFDDQFSVERPDGSNFTLKIRSTKLEDSAMYFCASSEWTGDGYTFGSGTRLTVV.

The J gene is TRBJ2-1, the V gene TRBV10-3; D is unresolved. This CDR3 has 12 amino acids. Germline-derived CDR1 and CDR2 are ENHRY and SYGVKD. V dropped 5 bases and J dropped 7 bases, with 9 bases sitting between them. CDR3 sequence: CAISTTRNEQFF. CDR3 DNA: TGTGCCATCAGTACTACGAGGAATGAGCAGTTCTTC.